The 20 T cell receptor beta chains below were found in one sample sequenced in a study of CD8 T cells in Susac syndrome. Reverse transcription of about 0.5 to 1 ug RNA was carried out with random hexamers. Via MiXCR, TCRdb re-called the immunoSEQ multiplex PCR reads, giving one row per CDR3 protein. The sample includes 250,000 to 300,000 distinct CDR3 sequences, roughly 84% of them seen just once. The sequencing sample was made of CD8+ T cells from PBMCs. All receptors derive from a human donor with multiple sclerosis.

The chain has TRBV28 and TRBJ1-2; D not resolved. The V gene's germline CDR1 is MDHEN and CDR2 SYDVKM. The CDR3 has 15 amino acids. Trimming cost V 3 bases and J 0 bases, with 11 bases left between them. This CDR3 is CASSLVRSANYGYTF. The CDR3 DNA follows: TGTGCCAGCAGTTTGGTCAGGTCCGCTAACTATGGCTACACCTTC.

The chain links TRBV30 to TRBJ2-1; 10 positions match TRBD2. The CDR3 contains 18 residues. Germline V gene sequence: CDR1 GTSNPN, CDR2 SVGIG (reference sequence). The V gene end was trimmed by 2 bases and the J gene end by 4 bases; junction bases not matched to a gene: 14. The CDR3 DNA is TGTGCCTGGAGTTGGGGTTTCGTACTAGCGGGGAGGTACAATGAGCAGTTCTTC. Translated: CAWSWGFVLAGRYNEQFF.

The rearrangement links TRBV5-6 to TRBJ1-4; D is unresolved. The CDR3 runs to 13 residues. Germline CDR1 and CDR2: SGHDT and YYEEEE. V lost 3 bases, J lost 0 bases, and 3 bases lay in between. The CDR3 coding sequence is TGTGCCAGCAGCTCTACAACTAATGAAAAACTGTTTTTT. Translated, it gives CASSSTTNEKLFF.

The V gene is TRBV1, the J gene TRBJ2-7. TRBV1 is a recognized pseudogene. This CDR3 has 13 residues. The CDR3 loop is CTSSQEVGYEQYF. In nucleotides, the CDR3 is TGCACCAGCAGCCAAGAAGTAGGGTACGAGCAGTACTTC.

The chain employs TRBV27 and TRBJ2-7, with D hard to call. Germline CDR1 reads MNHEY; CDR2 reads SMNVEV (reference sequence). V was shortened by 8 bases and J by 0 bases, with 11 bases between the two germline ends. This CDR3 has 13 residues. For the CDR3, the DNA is TGTGCCAGCGGTCTGCCAAGCTCCTACGAGCAGTACTTC. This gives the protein CASGLPSSYEQYF.

CDR3 nucleotides: TGTGCCAGCCGTGATCTCACAGGGGTGGAGACCCAGTACTTC. It encodes CASRDLTGVETQYF. The chain has TRBV28 and TRBJ2-5; 7 bases match TRBD1. Germline assignment: CDR1 MDHEN and CDR2 SYDVKM. This CDR3 contains 14 residues. The V and J ends lost 8 bases and 5 bases, in that order; junction bases with no gene match: 11.

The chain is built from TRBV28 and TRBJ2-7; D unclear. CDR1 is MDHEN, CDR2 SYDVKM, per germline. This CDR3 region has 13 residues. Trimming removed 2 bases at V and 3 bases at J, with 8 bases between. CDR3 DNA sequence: TGTGCCAGCAGTTTAGGATCTGTCTACGAGCAGTACTTC. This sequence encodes CASSLGSVYEQYF.

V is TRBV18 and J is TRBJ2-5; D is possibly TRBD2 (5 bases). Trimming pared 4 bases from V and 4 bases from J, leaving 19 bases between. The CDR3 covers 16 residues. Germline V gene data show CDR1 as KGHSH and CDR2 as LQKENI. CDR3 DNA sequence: TGTGCCAGCTCACATTACGACCCGGAGGCACGAGAGACCCAGTACTTC. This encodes CASSHYDPEARETQYF.

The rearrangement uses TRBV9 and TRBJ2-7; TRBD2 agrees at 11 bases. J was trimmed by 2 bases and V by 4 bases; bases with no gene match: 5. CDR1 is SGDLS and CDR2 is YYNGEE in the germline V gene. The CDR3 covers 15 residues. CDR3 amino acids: CASSPGLAETYEQYF. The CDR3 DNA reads TGTGCCAGCAGCCCGGGACTAGCGGAAACCTACGAGCAGTACTTC. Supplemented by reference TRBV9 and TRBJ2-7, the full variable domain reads DSGVTQTPKHLITATGQRVTLRCSPRSGDLSVYWYQQSLDQGLQFLIQYYNGEERAKGNILERFSAQQFPDLHSELNLSSLELGDSALYFCASSPGLAETYEQYFGPGTRLTVT.

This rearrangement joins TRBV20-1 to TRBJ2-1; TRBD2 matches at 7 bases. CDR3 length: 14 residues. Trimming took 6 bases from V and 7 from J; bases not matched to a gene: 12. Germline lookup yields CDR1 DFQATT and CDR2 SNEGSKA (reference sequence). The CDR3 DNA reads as TGCAGTGCCGGGCCCCTAGCGGTTGTTAATGAGCAGTTCTTC. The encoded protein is CSAGPLAVVNEQFF.

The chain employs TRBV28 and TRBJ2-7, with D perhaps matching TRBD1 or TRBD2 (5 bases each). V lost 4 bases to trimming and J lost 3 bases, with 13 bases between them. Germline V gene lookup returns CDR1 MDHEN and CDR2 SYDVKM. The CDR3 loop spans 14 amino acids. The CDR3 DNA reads TGTGCCAGCAGTTCGGTCGGGACGGACTACGAGCAGTACTTC. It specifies CASSSVGTDYEQYF.

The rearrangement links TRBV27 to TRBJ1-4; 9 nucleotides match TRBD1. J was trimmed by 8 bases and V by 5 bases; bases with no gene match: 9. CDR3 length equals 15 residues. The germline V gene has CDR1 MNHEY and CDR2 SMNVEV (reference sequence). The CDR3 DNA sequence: TGTGCCAGCAGTCCATGGGACAGGGAACTCGAAAAACTGTTTTTT. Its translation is CASSPWDRELEKLFF.

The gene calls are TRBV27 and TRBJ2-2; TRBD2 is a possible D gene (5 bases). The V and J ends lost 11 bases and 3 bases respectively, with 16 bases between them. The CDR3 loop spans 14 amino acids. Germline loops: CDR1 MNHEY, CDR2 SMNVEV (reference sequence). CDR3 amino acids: CAASEAAYTGELFF. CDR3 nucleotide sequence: TGTGCCGCCTCGGAGGCAGCTTACACCGGGGAGCTGTTTTTT.

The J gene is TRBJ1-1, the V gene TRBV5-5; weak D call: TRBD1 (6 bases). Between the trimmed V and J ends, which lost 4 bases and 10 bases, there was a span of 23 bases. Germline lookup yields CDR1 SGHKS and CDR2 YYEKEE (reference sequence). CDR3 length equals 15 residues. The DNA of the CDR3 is TGTGCCAGCAGCCACCGGCCGGGACACCCCTTTGGAGCTTTCTTT. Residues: CASSHRPGHPFGAFF. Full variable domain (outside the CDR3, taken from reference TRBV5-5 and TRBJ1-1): DAGVTQSPTHLIKTRGQQVTLRCSPISGHKSVSWYQQVLGQGPQFIFQYYEKEERGRGNFPDRFSARQFPNYSSELNVNALLLGDSALYLCASSHRPGHPFGAFFGQGTRLTVV.

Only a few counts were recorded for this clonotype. CDR3 region: CASSPLGLRGAYEQYF. The CDR3 DNA follows: TGTGCCAGCAGTCCCCTTGGGCTGAGGGGAGCCTACGAGCAGTACTTC. The chain recombines TRBV27 with TRBJ2-7; TRBD1 or TRBD2 may be the D gene (5 bases each). CDR3 length equals 16 residues. Trimming took 5 bases from V and 2 from J, leaving 19 bases between them. Per germline, CDR1 MNHEY and CDR2 SMNVEV (reference sequence).

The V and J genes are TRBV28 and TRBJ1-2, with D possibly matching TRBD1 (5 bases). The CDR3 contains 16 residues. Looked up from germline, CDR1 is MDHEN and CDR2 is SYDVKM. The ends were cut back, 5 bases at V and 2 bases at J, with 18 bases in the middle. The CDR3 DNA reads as TGTGCCAGCAGTCAAATCCGTACGGGGCCGAACTATGGCTACACCTTC. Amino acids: CASSQIRTGPNYGYTF.

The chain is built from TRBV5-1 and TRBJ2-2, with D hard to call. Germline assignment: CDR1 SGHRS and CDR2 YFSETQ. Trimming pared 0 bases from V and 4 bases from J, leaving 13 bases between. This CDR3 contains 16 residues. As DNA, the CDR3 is TGCGCCAGCAGCTTGGGGATGAGGCCGTCCACCGGGGAGCTGTTTTTT. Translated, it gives CASSLGMRPSTGELFF. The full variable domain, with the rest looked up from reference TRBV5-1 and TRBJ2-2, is KAGVTQTPRYLIKTRGQQVTLSCSPISGHRSVSWYQQTPGQGLQFLFEYFSETQRNKGNFPGRFSGRQFSNSRSEMNVSTLELGDSALYLCASSLGMRPSTGELFFGEGSRLTVL.

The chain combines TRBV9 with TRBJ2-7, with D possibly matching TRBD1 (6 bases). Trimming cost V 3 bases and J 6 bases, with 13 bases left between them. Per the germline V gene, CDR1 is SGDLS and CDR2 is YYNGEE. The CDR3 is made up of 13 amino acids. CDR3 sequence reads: CASSAGHSGEQYF. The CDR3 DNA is TGTGCCAGCAGCGCGGGACACTCGGGCGAGCAGTACTTC.

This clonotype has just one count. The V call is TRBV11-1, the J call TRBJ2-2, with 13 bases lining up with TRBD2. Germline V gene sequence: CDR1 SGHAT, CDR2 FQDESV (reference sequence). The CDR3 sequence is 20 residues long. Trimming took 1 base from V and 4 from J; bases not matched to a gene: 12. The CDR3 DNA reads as TGTGCCAGCAGCTTAGGACCGGGACTAGCGGGAACGCGAGGCACCGGGGAGCTGTTTTTT. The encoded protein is CASSLGPGLAGTRGTGELFF.

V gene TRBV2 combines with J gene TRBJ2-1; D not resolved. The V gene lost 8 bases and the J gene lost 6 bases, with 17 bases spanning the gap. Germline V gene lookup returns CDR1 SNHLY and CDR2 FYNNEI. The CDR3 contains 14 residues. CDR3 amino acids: CASPQTGRFNEQFF. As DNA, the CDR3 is TGTGCCAGCCCACAAACGGGCCGGTTCAATGAGCAGTTCTTC.